This T cell receptor beta chain came from a study of OX40 agonist ivuxolimab in advanced cancers. TCRdb's copy holds only in-frame clones and misses some; the assay was immunoSEQ multiplex PCR. The sample has about 41,000 clones, around 85% seen once; the top ten hold under 45%. From germline, CDR1 is LNHDA and CDR2 SQIVND (reference sequence). The length of the CDR3 is 15 residues. V shed 3 bases, J shed 8 bases, and the junction held 10 bases outside the gene matches. The clonotype comes from an adult with an advanced solid tumor such as melanoma, head and neck, liver or kidney cancer. The material sequenced was CD4+ or CD8+ T cells sorted from blood, taken in a trial of the OX40 agonist ivuxolimab. The rearrangement uses TRBV19 and TRBJ2-1; 7 nucleotides agree with TRBD2. The CDR3 DNA follows: TGTGCCAGTAGTATCCGAAGGGGAGGGATAGATGAGCAGTTCTTC. Its translation: CASSIRRGGIDEQFF.